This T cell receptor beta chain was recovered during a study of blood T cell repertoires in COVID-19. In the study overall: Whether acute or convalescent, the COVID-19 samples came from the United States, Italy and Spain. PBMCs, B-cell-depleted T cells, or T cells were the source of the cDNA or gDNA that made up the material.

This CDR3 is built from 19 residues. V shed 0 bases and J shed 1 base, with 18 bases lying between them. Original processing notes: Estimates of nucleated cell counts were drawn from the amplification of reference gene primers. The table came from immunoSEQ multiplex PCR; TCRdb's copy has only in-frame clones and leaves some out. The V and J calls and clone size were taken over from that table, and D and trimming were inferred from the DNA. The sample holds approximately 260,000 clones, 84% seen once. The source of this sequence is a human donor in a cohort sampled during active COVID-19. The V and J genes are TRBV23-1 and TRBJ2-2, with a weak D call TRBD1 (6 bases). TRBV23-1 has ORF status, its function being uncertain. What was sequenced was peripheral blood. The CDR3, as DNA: TGCGCCAGCAGTCAATCGAACCCAGGGGCCGGCTGGAACACCGGGGAGCTGTTTTTT. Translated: CASSQSNPGAGWNTGELFF.